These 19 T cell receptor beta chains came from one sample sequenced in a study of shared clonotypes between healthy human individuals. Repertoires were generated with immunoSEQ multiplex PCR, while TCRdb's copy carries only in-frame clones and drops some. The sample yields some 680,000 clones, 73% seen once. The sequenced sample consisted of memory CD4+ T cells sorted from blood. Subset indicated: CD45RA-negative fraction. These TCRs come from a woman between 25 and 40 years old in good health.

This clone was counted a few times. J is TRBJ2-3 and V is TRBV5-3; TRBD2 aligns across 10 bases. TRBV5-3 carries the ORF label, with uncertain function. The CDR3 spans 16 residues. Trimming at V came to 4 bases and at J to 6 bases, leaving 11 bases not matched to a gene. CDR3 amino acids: CARSPGLAILRDTQYF. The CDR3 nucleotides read TGTGCCAGAAGCCCGGGACTAGCGATTTTACGGGATACGCAGTATTTT.

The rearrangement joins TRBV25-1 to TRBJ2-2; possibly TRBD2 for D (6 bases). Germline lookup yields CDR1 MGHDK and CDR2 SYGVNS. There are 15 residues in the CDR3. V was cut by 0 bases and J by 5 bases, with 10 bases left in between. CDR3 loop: CASSEYGGRTGELFF. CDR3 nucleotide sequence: TGTGCCAGCAGTGAATATGGAGGGCGAACCGGGGAGCTGTTTTTT.

CDR3 DNA: TGTGCCAGCAGCTACGACTCCTACAATGAGCAGTTCTTC. Amino acid sequence: CASSYDSYNEQFF. The V call is TRBV7-2, the J call TRBJ2-1; no reliable D call. The CDR3 is made up of 13 amino acids. V was cut by 4 bases and J by 0 bases, with 4 bases left in between. Looked up from germline, CDR1 is SGHTA and CDR2 is FQGNSA.

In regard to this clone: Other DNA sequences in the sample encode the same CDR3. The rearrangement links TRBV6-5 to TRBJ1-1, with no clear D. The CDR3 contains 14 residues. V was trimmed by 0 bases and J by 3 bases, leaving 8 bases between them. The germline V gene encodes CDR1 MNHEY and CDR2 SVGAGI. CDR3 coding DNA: TGTGCCAGCAGTTACTCTTCCGGGGACACTGAAGCTTTCTTT. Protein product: CASSYSSGDTEAFF.

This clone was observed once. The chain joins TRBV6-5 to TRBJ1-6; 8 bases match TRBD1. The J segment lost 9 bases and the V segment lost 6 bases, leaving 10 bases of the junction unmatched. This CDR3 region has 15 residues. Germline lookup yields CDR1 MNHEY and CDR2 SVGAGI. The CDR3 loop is CASSRQGMNGSPLHF. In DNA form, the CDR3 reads TGTGCCAGCAGCCGACAGGGGATGAACGGTTCACCCCTCCACTTT.

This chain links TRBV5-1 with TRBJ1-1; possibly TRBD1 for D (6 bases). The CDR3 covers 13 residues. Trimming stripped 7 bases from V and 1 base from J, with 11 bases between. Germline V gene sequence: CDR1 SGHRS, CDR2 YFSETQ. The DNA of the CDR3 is TGCGCCAGCGGCGGACAGACGAACACTGAAGCTTTCTTT. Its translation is CASGGQTNTEAFF.

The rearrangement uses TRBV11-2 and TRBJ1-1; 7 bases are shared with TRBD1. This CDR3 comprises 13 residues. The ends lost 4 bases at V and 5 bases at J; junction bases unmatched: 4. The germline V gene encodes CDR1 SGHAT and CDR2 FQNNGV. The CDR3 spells CASSSQGRTEAFF. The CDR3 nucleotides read TGTGCCAGCAGCTCACAGGGGAGAACTGAAGCTTTCTTT.

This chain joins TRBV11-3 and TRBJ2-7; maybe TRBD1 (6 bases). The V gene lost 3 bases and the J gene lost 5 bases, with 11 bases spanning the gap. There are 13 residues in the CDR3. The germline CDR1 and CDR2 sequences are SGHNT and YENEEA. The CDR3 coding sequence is TGTGCCAGCAGCTTTTCAGGGGCTGACGAGCAGTACTTC. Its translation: CASSFSGADEQYF.

This chain's CDR3 is CASSETSGKIYEQYF. CDR3 nucleotides: TGTGCCAGTAGTGAGACTAGCGGGAAAATATACGAGCAGTACTTC. The rearrangement uses TRBV19 and TRBJ2-7; TRBD2 aligns across 11 bases. CDR3 length equals 15 residues. Germline-derived CDR1 and CDR2 are LNHDA and SQIVND (reference sequence). V lost 5 bases, J lost 4 bases, and 7 bases stayed unmatched. The variable domain in full, with the rest retrieved from reference TRBV19 and TRBJ2-7, is DGGITQSPKYLFRKEGQNVTLSCEQNLNHDAMYWYRQDPGQGLRLIYYSQIVNDFQKGDIAEGYSVSREKKESFPLTVTSAQKNPTAFYLCASSETSGKIYEQYFGPGTRLTVT.

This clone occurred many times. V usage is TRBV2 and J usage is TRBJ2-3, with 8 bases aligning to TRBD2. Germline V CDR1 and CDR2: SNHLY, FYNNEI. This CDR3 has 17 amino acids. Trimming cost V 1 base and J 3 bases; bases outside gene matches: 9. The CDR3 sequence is CASSEVWTGGLTDTQYF. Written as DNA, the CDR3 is TGTGCCAGCAGTGAAGTCTGGACGGGAGGGTTAACAGATACGCAGTATTTT.

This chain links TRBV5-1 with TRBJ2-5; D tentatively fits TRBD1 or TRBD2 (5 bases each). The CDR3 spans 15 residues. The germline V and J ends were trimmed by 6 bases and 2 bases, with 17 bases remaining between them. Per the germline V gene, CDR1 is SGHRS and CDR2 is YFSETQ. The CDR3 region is CASNPARGGQETQYF. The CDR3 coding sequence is TGCGCCAGCAACCCCGCCCGGGGCGGGCAAGAGACCCAGTACTTC.

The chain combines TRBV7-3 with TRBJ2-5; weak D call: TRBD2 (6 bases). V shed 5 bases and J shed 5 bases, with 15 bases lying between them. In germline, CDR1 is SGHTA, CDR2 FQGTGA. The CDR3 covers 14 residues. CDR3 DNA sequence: TGTGCCAGCAGCGAGGCCGGGAGTGGGGAGACCCAGTACTTC. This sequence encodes CASSEAGSGETQYF.

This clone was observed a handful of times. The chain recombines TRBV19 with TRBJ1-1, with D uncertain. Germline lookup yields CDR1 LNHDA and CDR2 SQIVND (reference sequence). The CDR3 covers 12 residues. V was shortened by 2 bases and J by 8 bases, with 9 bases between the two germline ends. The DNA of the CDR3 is TGTGCCAGTAGTATAATCGGGCGCGAAGCTTTCTTT. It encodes CASSIIGREAFF.

CDR3 in amino acids: CASSAGQGAGGYTF. In nucleotides, the CDR3 is TGTGCCAGCAGCGCCGGACAGGGGGCGGGCGGCTACACCTTC. J is TRBJ1-2 and V is TRBV5-5; TRBD1 agrees at 11 bases. The length of the CDR3 is 14 residues. Looked up from germline, CDR1 is SGHKS and CDR2 is YYEKEE (reference sequence). With 4 bases clipped from V and 8 bases from J, the junction kept 7 bases outside the gene matches.

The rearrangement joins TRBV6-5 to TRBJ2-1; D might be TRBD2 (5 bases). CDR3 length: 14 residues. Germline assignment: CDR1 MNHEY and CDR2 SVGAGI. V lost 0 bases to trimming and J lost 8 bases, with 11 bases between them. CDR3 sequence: CASSYSTARDEQFF. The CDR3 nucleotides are TGTGCCAGCAGTTACTCGACGGCGAGGGATGAGCAGTTCTTC.

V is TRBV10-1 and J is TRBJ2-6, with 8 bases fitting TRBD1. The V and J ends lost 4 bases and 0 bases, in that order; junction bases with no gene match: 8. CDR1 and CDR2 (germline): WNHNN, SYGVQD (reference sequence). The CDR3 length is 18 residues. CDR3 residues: CASSGDRTPHSGANVLTF. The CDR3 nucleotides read TGCGCCAGCAGTGGGGACAGGACCCCTCACTCTGGGGCCAACGTCCTGACTTTC.

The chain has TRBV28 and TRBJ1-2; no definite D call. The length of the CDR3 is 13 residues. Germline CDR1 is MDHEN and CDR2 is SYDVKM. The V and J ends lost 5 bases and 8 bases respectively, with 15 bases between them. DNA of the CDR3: TGTGCCAGCAGTCGCTCCCCTGCCTTAGGCTACACCTTC. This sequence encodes CASSRSPALGYTF.

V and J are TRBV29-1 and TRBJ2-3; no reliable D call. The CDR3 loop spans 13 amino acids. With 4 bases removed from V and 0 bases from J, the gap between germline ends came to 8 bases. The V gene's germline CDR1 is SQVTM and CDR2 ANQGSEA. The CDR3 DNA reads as TGCAGCGTTGGGTGGCGTAGCACAGATACGCAGTATTTT. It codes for CSVGWRSTDTQYF.

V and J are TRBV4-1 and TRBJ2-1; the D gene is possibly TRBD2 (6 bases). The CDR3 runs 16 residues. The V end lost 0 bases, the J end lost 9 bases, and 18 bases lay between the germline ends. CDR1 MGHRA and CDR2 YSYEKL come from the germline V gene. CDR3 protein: CASSQEAGLTLTEQFF. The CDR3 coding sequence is TGCGCCAGCAGCCAAGAGGCGGGACTCACTCTAACTGAGCAGTTCTTC.